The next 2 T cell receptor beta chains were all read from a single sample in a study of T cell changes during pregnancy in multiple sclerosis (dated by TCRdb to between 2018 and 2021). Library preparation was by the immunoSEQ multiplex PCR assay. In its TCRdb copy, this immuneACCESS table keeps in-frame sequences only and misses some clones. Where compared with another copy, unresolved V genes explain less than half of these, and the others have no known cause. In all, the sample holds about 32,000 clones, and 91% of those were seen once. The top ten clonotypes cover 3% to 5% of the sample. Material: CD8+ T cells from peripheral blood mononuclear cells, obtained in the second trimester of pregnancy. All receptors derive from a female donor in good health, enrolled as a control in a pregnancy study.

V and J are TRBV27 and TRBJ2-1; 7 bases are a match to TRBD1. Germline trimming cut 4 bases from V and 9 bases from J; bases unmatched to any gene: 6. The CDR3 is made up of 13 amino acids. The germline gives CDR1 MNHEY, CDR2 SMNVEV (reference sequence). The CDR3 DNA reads TGTGCCAGCAGTTGGGGGACAGTTCCTGAGCAGTTCTTC. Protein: CASSWGTVPEQFF.

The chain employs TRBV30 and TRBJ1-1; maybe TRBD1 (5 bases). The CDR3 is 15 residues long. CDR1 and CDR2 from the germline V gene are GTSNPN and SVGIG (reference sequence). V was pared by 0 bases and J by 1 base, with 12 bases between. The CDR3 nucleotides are TGTGCCTGGAGTGTATTTGGGGCAGGGAACACTGAAGCTTTCTTT. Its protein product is CAWSVFGAGNTEAFF.